The 17 T cell receptor beta chains below were found in one sample sequenced in a study of shared clonotypes between healthy human individuals. Clones were read by immunoSEQ multiplex PCR, and TCRdb kept only the in-frame ones, dropping some. The sample has approximately 1,500,000 clones; more than 95% are singletons. Sequencing was done on a sample of naive CD4+ T cells sorted from blood. Subset given: CD45RA+ positively selected. These TCRs come from a man aged 25-40 years in good health.

The V gene is TRBV28, the J gene TRBJ1-1; 11 nucleotides line up with TRBD1. V trimming: 5 bases; J trimming: 2 bases; junction bases outside the gene matches: 4. Germline lookup yields CDR1 MDHEN and CDR2 SYDVKM. This CDR3 comprises 15 residues. CDR3 loop: CASSPGTGGNTEAFF. In DNA, the CDR3 is TGTGCCAGCAGTCCGGGGACAGGGGGAAACACTGAAGCTTTCTTT.

This clone has a single count. V gene TRBV4-3 combines with J gene TRBJ2-7, with a tentative D call TRBD1 (5 bases). V was pared by 5 bases and J by 1 base, with 9 bases between. Germline lookup yields CDR1 LGHNA and CDR2 YSLEER. The CDR3 length is 13 residues. CDR3 in amino acids: CASSSDSSYEQYF. The CDR3 DNA reads as TGCGCCAGCAGCTCAGACAGTTCCTACGAGCAGTACTTC.

The chain employs TRBV7-6 and TRBJ2-1, with D tentatively TRBD1 (6 bases). Germline loops: CDR1 SGHVS, CDR2 FNYEAQ. V lost 5 bases to trimming and J lost 6 bases, with 17 bases between them. CDR3 length equals 15 residues. The CDR3 nucleotides read TGTGCCAGCAGCCAGTGGGTAGGGGGTCGCAATGAGCAGTTCTTC. Its protein is CASSQWVGGRNEQFF.

This sequence joins TRBV9 and TRBJ2-5, with 12 bases matching TRBD1. This CDR3 has 15 amino acids. Germline CDR1 and CDR2: SGDLS and YYNGEE. With 0 bases clipped from V and 10 bases from J, the junction kept 7 bases outside the gene matches. The CDR3 DNA is TGTGCCAGCAGCGTAGCTGGGGACAGGGGGCGCGACCAGTACTTC. It specifies CASSVAGDRGRDQYF. The entire variable domain, with the rest obtained from reference TRBV9 and TRBJ2-5, is as follows: DSGVTQTPKHLITATGQRVTLRCSPRSGDLSVYWYQQSLDQGLQFLIQYYNGEERAKGNILERFSAQQFPDLHSELNLSSLELGDSALYFCASSVAGDRGRDQYFGPGTRLLVL.

A single count supports this clone. V and J are TRBV28 and TRBJ2-5, with 15 bases lining up with TRBD2. CDR1 is MDHEN and CDR2 is SYDVKM in the germline V gene. The CDR3 extends over 18 amino acids. After removal of 5 bases from V and 7 bases from J, the junction contained 14 bases not matched to a gene. CDR3: CASSGAGLAGGPDGTQYF. DNA for the CDR3: TGTGCCAGCAGTGGGGCCGGACTAGCGGGAGGGCCGGATGGGACCCAGTACTTC.

This clone was picked up one time. The chain links TRBV5-6 to TRBJ1-1; D is uncertain. Germline CDR1 SGHDT, CDR2 YYEEEE. V was clipped by 1 base and J by 5 bases, with 6 bases between them. The CDR3 spans 12 residues. The CDR3 region is CASSLYRTEAFF. The CDR3, as DNA: TGTGCCAGCAGCTTGTATCGGACTGAAGCTTTCTTT.

In this sample, this clone turned up once. The chain combines TRBV7-6 with TRBJ2-1; perhaps TRBD1 as D (5 bases). V lost 1 base to trimming and J lost 5 bases, with 9 bases between them. Germline values: CDR1 SGHVS, CDR2 FNYEAQ. The CDR3 length is 14 residues. CDR3 DNA: TGTGCCAGCAGCTTAGTTGGACACGACAATGAGCAGTTCTTC. This translates into CASSLVGHDNEQFF.

CDR3 protein: CASSFPDYYSYNEQFF. The CDR3 DNA sequence: TGTGCCAGCAGTTTCCCAGACTATTACTCCTACAATGAGCAGTTCTTC. This chain joins TRBV28 and TRBJ2-1; D may be TRBD2 (5 bases). V dropped 3 bases and J dropped 0 bases, with 12 bases sitting between them. The CDR3 is made up of 16 amino acids. CDR1 is MDHEN and CDR2 is SYDVKM in the germline V gene.

This CDR3 is CASSYNSGNTIYF. CDR3 DNA sequence: TGTGCCAGCAGTTACAACTCTGGAAACACCATATATTTT. The chain employs TRBV6-6 and TRBJ1-3; D is unclear. V shed 2 bases and J shed 0 bases, with 2 bases lying between them. This CDR3 is built from 13 residues. The germline gives CDR1 MNHNY, CDR2 SVGAGI (reference sequence).

V and J are TRBV10-1 and TRBJ2-5; TRBD1 might be the D (5 bases). The CDR3 runs to 13 residues. CDR1 is WNHNN and CDR2 is SYGVQD in the germline V gene (reference sequence). V lost 10 bases and J 0 bases, leaving 12 bases between the germline ends. The CDR3 region is CATRRTHQETQYF. The CDR3 DNA reads as TGCGCCACCCGTCGGACACACCAAGAGACCCAGTACTTC.

A word on this clone: Other nucleotide sequences from this sample produce the same CDR3. The chain uses TRBV10-3 and TRBJ2-5; D is uncertain. The CDR3 runs 12 residues. CDR1 is ENHRY, CDR2 SYGVKD, per germline. Deletions cut 0 bases from V and 5 bases from J, with 4 bases between. The CDR3, as DNA: TGTGCCATCAGTGAGTCAGTGGAGACCCAGTACTTC. It encodes CAISESVETQYF.

The V call is TRBV9, the J call TRBJ2-1, with 9 bases lining up with TRBD2. This CDR3 comprises 14 residues. V shed 2 bases, J shed 6 bases, and the junction held 3 bases outside the gene matches. Germline CDR1 and CDR2: SGDLS and YYNGEE. The CDR3 region has the DNA TGTGCCAGCAGCGTGGGACTAGCCCCCAATGAGCAGTTCTTC. Translated, it gives CASSVGLAPNEQFF. The full variable domain, completed using reference TRBV9 and TRBJ2-1, is DSGVTQTPKHLITATGQRVTLRCSPRSGDLSVYWYQQSLDQGLQFLIQYYNGEERAKGNILERFSAQQFPDLHSELNLSSLELGDSALYFCASSVGLAPNEQFFGPGTRLTVL.

The rearrangement uses TRBV11-2 and TRBJ2-3; a possible D gene is TRBD2 (6 bases). Per the germline V gene, CDR1 is SGHAT and CDR2 is FQNNGV. V lost 8 bases and J 2 bases, leaving 17 bases between the germline ends. The CDR3 has 15 residues. The CDR3 DNA follows: TGTGCCAGCTCCGGGAGCGCCCCGAACACAGATACGCAGTATTTT. Its translation: CASSGSAPNTDTQYF.

The chain carries TRBV6-6 and TRBJ2-3; 9 bases are shared with TRBD2. Germline loops: CDR1 MNHNY, CDR2 SVGAGI (reference sequence). V gave up 10 bases and J gave up 3 bases; unmatched junction bases: 8. CDR3 length equals 14 residues. This CDR3 reads CAIAGEFGTDTQYF. CDR3 nucleotides: TGTGCCATAGCGGGAGAGTTTGGAACAGATACGCAGTATTTT.

The chain is built from TRBV2 and TRBJ2-7; D gene ambiguous. Germline CDR1 SNHLY, CDR2 FYNNEI. Between the trimmed V and J ends, which lost 8 bases and 4 bases, there was a span of 15 bases. CDR3 length: 13 residues. This CDR3 is CASGGRTMYEQYF. Written as DNA, the CDR3 is TGTGCCAGCGGTGGCAGGACCATGTACGAGCAGTACTTC.

V gene TRBV18 combines with J gene TRBJ2-7; D call uncertain. Between the trimmed V and J ends, which lost 1 base and 3 bases, there was a span of 7 bases. The germline V gene has CDR1 KGHSH and CDR2 LQKENI. This CDR3 comprises 13 residues. The CDR3 loop reads CASSPLLHYEQYF. CDR3 nucleotides: TGTGCCAGCTCACCACTACTCCACTACGAGCAGTACTTC. Variable domain in full (rest from reference TRBV18 and TRBJ2-7): NAGVMQNPRHLVRRRGQEARLRCSPMKGHSHVYWYRQLPEEGLKFMVYLQKENIIDESGMPKERFSAEFPKEGPSILRIQQVVRGDSAAYFCASSPLLHYEQYFGPGTRLTVT.

The CDR3 nucleotides read TGCGCCAGCAGCCAAGTACCAGGGGGGAATGAAAAACTGTTTTTT. Its translation: CASSQVPGGNEKLFF. This chain joins TRBV4-1 and TRBJ1-4; the match to TRBD1 covers 7 bases. The CDR3 spans 15 residues. The V gene's germline CDR1 is MGHRA and CDR2 YSYEKL. With 1 base clipped from V and 5 bases from J, the junction kept 4 bases outside the gene matches.